These T cell receptor beta chains were read from a single sample in a study of cytomegalovirus exposure and HLA in healthy donors. Method: immunoSEQ multiplex PCR; TCRdb's copy keeps in-frame clones and lacks some. The sample carries about 140,000 clones, around 79% recorded once. Sample: PBMCs. The origin of the receptors is a middle-aged man in good health and CMV-seropositive. CDR3s include the opening cysteine and the closing phenylalanine or tryptophan. Fields, in order: D gene, CDR3 length, J gene, clone size, V gene, CDR3 DNA, CDR3 protein. A D gene is named only where the DNA matches it firmly. Size is stated for part of the rows, as once, few or many counts, or as a class when the clone is expanded.

NA,16,TRBJ1-5,NA,TRBV7-2,TGTGCCAGCAGCTTAAGAGGGACAACCTCCAATCAGCCCCAGCATTTT,CASSLRGTTSNQPQHF
NA,13,TRBJ2-1,NA,TRBV10-2,TGCGCCAGCAGTGAGTTTGCTAGGAGTGAGCAGTTCTTC,CASSEFARSEQFF
NA,13,TRBJ2-7,few,TRBV28,TGTGCCAGCAGTCCCGGTCCAATGAGCGAGCAGTACTTC,CASSPGPMSEQYF
NA,16,TRBJ1-5,NA,TRBV7-6,TGTGCCAGCAGCTTAGCCTTGCAGGGGCGAAATCAGCCCCAGCATTTT,CASSLALQGRNQPQHF
TRBD1,15,TRBJ1-5,NA,TRBV18,TGTGCCAGCTCACCTGCGGGACAGGGGACCCAGCCCCAGCATTTT,CASSPAGQGTQPQHF
TRBD2,15,TRBJ2-7,NA,TRBV28,TGTGCCAGCAGTTCTAGCGGGAGGACCCCCTACGAGCAGTACTTC,CASSSSGRTPYEQYF
TRBD2,16,TRBJ2-2,once,TRBV9,TGTGCCAGCAGCGTCGGAGCGGGAGGCCCCACCGGGGAGCTGTTTTTT,CASSVGAGGPTGELFF
NA,14,TRBJ1-2,NA,TRBV11-2,TGTGCCAGCAGCTTTGGGGAGACTAACTATGGCTACACCTTC,CASSFGETNYGYTF
TRBD2,17,TRBJ2-3,NA,TRBV13,TGTGCCAGCAGCTTAGGCCGGGGGGGATTTAGCACAGATACGCAGTATTTT,CASSLGRGGFSTDTQYF
NA,13,TRBJ1-1,NA,TRBV7-8,TGTGCCAGCAGCTTCGGGGAGAACACTGAAGCTTTCTTT,CASSFGENTEAFF
TRBD1,13,TRBJ2-5,NA,TRBV7-9,TGTGCCAGCAGCGAGGACAGGGCAGAGACCCAGTACTTC,CASSEDRAETQYF
TRBD2,14,TRBJ2-1,NA,TRBV7-3,TGTGCCAGCAGCCGCAGCGGGGGGTACAATGAGCAGTTCTTC,CASSRSGGYNEQFF
TRBD2,16,TRBJ2-3,few,TRBV7-6,TGTGCCAGCAGCTTAGTGGCTAGCGGGTACACAGATACGCAGTATTTT,CASSLVASGYTDTQYF
TRBD1,17,TRBJ2-4,NA,TRBV19,TGTGCCAGTAGTTCTCGGACAGGGGGCCTAGCCAAAAACATTCAGTACTTC,CASSSRTGGLAKNIQYF
NA,17,TRBJ2-3,NA,TRBV2,TGTGCCAGCACCAACCCACGGACAGCTGAACTGGGAGATACGCAGTATTTT,CASTNPRTAELGDTQYF
TRBD1,14,TRBJ1-6,NA,TRBV5-4,TGTGCCAGCAGGGAAGGGACAGATAATTCACCCCTCCACTTT,CASREGTDNSPLHF
NA,15,TRBJ1-1,NA,TRBV7-9,TGTTCCAGCAGCTTACCCATCGGGGAGAACACTGAAGCTTTCTTT,CSSSLPIGENTEAFF
NA,12,TRBJ1-5,NA,TRBV28,TGTGCCAGCAGCGAGACAGGCCCTTTCCCCCATTTT,CASSETGPFPHF
NA,15,TRBJ1-4,NA,TRBV4-1,TGCGCCAGCAGCCCCCGACAGACAACTAATGAAAAACTGTTTTTT,CASSPRQTTNEKLFF
TRBD2,15,TRBJ2-7,NA,TRBV7-9,TGTGCCAGCAGCGGAGGGACTAGCGGGAGAAACGAGCAGTACTTC,CASSGGTSGRNEQYF
TRBD2,14,TRBJ2-7,NA,TRBV10-3,TGTGCCATCAGTGAGGCGGCGACTAGCGGCGAGCAGTACTTC,CAISEAATSGEQYF
NA,16,TRBJ1-5,NA,TRBV27,TGTGCCAGCAGTTTGAGCCCGAAATATAGCAATCAGCCCCAGCATTTT,CASSLSPKYSNQPQHF
TRBD1,16,TRBJ1-2,NA,TRBV28,TGTGCCAGCAGTTCCTCAAACAGGGGGCGCGTTTTTGGCTACACCTTC,CASSSSNRGRVFGYTF
NA,15,TRBJ1-1,NA,TRBV9,TGTGCCAGCAGCGTTCAGGCAGATAGGAACACTGAAGCTTTCTTT,CASSVQADRNTEAFF
TRBD2,15,TRBJ2-1,few,TRBV19,TGTGCCAGTAGTAGTGGTAGCGGGGGGACGGGTGAGCAGTTCTTC,CASSSGSGGTGEQFF
TRBD1,14,TRBJ1-4,NA,TRBV10-3,TGTGCCATCAGGATGACAGGGGCAGTGGAAAAACTGTTTTTT,CAIRMTGAVEKLFF
TRBD2,15,TRBJ2-1,once,TRBV30,TGTGCCTGGAGTCCTGGACTAGCGGGAGGTTATGAGCAGTTCTTC,CAWSPGLAGGYEQFF
NA,14,TRBJ2-1,NA,TRBV2,TGTGCCAGCAGTGAACAAACAGTCCAGGATGAGCAGTTCTTC,CASSEQTVQDEQFF
NA,13,TRBJ2-7,NA,TRBV6-5,TGTGCCAGCAGTTACTCAAGGGGTGGCGAGCAGTACTTC,CASSYSRGGEQYF
NA,15,TRBJ1-5,once,TRBV18,TGTGCCAGCTCACCTCAGGCAGGACACAATGAGCCCCAGCATTTT,CASSPQAGHNEPQHF
TRBD2,17,TRBJ2-3,NA,TRBV27,TGTGCCAGCAGTCCCCAGACTAGCGGGACATACACAGATACGCAGTATTTT,CASSPQTSGTYTDTQYF
TRBD1,14,TRBJ1-6,few,TRBV19,TGTGCCAGTAGTCCACGACAGGGTGGATCACCCCTCCACTTT,CASSPRQGGSPLHF
NA,15,TRBJ1-3,NA,TRBV4-1,TGCGCCAGCAGCCAGGCCTCCAGCTCTGGAAACACCATATATTTT,CASSQASSSGNTIYF
NA,14,TRBJ1-5,NA,TRBV9,TGTGCCAGCAGCGCCCGAGCAGGCAGTCAGCCCCAGCATTTT,CASSARAGSQPQHF
NA,12,TRBJ1-6,NA,TRBV5-1,TGCGCCAGCAGCGTTTCGAATTCACCCCTCCACTTT,CASSVSNSPLHF
NA,13,TRBJ1-1,NA,TRBV7-9,TGTGCCAGCAGCTTAGGGCCCGGGGGTGAAGCTTTCTTT,CASSLGPGGEAFF
NA,12,TRBJ2-1,NA,TRBV18,TGTGCCAGCTCACCCGCCTACAATGAGCAGTTCTTC,CASSPAYNEQFF
NA,14,TRBJ1-1,NA,TRBV19,TGTGCCAGTAGTCTAACCAGGGGCCGCAACGAAGCTTTCTTT,CASSLTRGRNEAFF
NA,15,TRBJ1-5,few,TRBV6-1,TGTGCCAGCAGTGAACTTACGGGAGGGGGTCAGCCCCAGCATTTT,CASSELTGGGQPQHF
TRBD1,14,TRBJ2-3,NA,TRBV10-2,TGCGCCAGCAGTTCGACAGGGGACACAGATACGCAGTATTTT,CASSSTGDTDTQYF
NA,14,TRBJ2-2,NA,TRBV19,TGTGCCAGTAGTACCCGACAAAACGCCGGGGAGCTGTTTTTT,CASSTRQNAGELFF
TRBD1,15,TRBJ1-1,few,TRBV4-1,TGCGCCAGCAGCCAAGATACTACAGGGGGCGCCGGGGCTTTCTTT,CASSQDTTGGAGAFF